This TCR beta chain comes out of a study of CD8+ T cells in alopecia areata. Study-wide results and caveats: Normal skin's resident alphabeta T cells are also sequenced in scalp samples. Affected lesional scalp, above all in alopecia totalis/universalis, was more clonal than normal scalp.

As the sequencing template, cDNA was produced by extracting RNA and reverse transcribing it. This table comes from immunoSEQ multiplex PCR, and its TCRdb copy is limited to in-frame clones, with some not included. The sample holds 110,000 to 150,000 clones; about two thirds are singletons and the top ten take 35% to 40%. Details on this clone: Antigen unknown.

Germline CDR1 and CDR2: SGDLS and YYNGEE. This CDR3 region has 13 residues. The V end was cut by 0 bases, the J end by 4 bases, with 2 bases between. This chain uses TRBV9 with TRBJ2-6; D not certain. The source of this sequence is a human donor in good health. The sequenced sample was CD8+ T cells sorted from blood. Here the CDR3 DNA reads TGTGCCAGCAGCGTAGTGGGGGCCAACGTCCTGACTTTC. Translation gives CASSVVGANVLTF.